Here is one TCR beta chain with its context. Its binding antigen is unknown. One base away there is no much larger clone; base qualities are not given. The immunoSEQ hsTCRB assay version 4 in survey mode was used to sequence TCRbeta repertoires from genomic DNA. For TCRbeta sequencing, genomic DNA was diluted to around 9.7 ng/uL, and up to 1 ug was used per sample. In the original analysis: ImmunoSeq Analyzer 3.0 was used for analysis of TCRbeta data, and diversity was computed on productive nucleotide rearrangements. Using the Immunarch R package, lower-bound TCR diversity was estimated with the improved Chao index and clonality was estimated with the Gini coefficient. Different nucleotide rearrangements encoding the same CDR3beta amino acid sequence were treated as distinct clonotypes. Differential abundance analysis identified TCRbeta sequences significantly enriched in antigen-responding cells relative to anti-CD3/anti-CD28-activated cells. GLIPH2 clustered TCRs by predicted peptide-MHC specificity, both within individual participants and across merged participant data sets. The table comes from immuneACCESS by way of TCRdb, which keeps in-frame sequences with V and J called. Part of the clones is missing from these tables; in studies checked, under half for an unresolved V gene and the rest for unknown reasons. The V and J calls and clone size were taken over from that table, and D and trimming were inferred from the DNA. This sample holds approximately 35,000 clones; around 82% were observed only once. Around 0.86% of the sample lies in the top ten.

The junction shows trimming of 5 bases on V and 6 bases on J, and the gene matches do not reach 9 bases of it. In the germline V gene (reference sequence), CDR1 corresponds to MNHEY and CDR2 to SMNVEV. The CDR3 starts with the cysteine, ends with the phenylalanine, and has 15 residues. Only the CDR3 DNA stays, 45 bases, in frame from base 1. This sample was included in a study of persistence of HIV-infected CD4 T cells (dated by TCRdb to the early 2020s). Study-level background: The study isolated CMV- and HIV-1 Gag-responding CD4+ T cells from ART-treated individuals to examine antigen-driven clonal expansion of HIV-1-infected cells. Participants had been on suppressive ART for a median of roughly 8 years. Peripheral blood samples of up to roughly 200 mL were obtained at multiple time points, with the exception of two participants, for whom leukapheresis was performed at a single time point. The clonality of all cells in each sorted population was assessed by TCRbeta sequencing, whereas the clonality of infected cells was assessed by proviral sequencing. The TCR cluster analysis across participants included 8 participants for CMV and more than 5 participants for Gag.

This specimen's treatment or condition label, per the study, means: suppressive antiretroviral therapy. Cells were stimulated with lysates of CMV-infected fibroblasts at around 10 ug/mL. Memory populations depleted of antigen-responding cells were obtained by sorting nonresponding CD40L-negative CD69-negative CD45RO-high memory CD4+ T cells. Participants were HIV-1-infected adults who started suppressive ART during chronic infection. Plasma HIV-1 RNA had been undetectable (below 50 copies/mL) in participants for at least 4 years. To be included, participants needed a CD4+ T cell count above 400 cells/uL and a positive CMV serology. Before stimulation, PBMCs were isolated using density centrifugation and then depleted of CD8+ T cells. For around 18 hours, the CD8-depleted PBMCs were stimulated with anti-CD28/CD49d costimulation, a CD40-blocking antibody, and enfuvirtide to prevent new infections. Sorting was done on either a Beckman Coulter MoFlo Legacy or an XDP sorter, and propidium iodide was used to exclude dead cells. The QIAamp DNA Mini Kit was used for genomic DNA extraction from samples above one million cells, and the Quick-DNA Microprep Kit was used otherwise.

Here is what the overall study found, with its caveats: TCR oligoclonality correlated with proviral oligoclonality within the same sorted populations. Degenerate expanded CDR3beta sequences were enriched in antigen-responding cells, suggesting convergent selection of CD4+ responses to CMV and Gag. Bulk TCR analyses could not be limited to the rare CMV-responding cells that actually contained HIV-1 proviruses. TCRbeta richness in CMV- and Gag-responding cells was significantly lower than in anti-CD3/anti-CD28-responding cells; CMV-responding cells had higher oligoclonality than CD3/CD28-stimulated and Gag-responding cells. Only a small number of individuals took part in the study, and only a limited range of antigens was tested.

Specimen: CD4+ T cells sorted from PBMCs after 18-hour stimulation, collected from a patient who received antiretroviral therapy. The sample's cell subset or site, from its label and the paper: CD40L-CD69- CD45RO-high memory CD4 T cells not responding to CMV lysate. The receptor was derived from an adult man with HIV who was CMV-seropositive. This receptor chain uses TRBV27 and TRBJ1-5, and TRBD1 matches 8 of the central bases. The CDR3 reads CASSHGQGISQPQHF. The DNA reads TGTGCCAGCAGTCACGGACAGGGTATATCTCAGCCCCAGCATTTT.